Below, 3 T cell receptor beta chains from the same sample are listed, as sequenced in a study of HIV-infected patients and healthy controls. TCRdb fed the 5' RACE reads into MiXCR, producing one record per CDR3 protein. This table holds about 64,000 distinct CDR3 sequences, 15% to 20% found once. Specimen: CD4+ T cells from blood. The receptors here all came from a human donor in good health.

The sample holds a few counts of this clonotype. V usage is TRBV7-3 and J usage is TRBJ2-3, with D perhaps matching TRBD1 (5 bases). Germline lookup yields CDR1 SGHTA and CDR2 FQGTGA. V was pared by 2 bases and J by 3 bases, with 12 bases between. The CDR3 consists of 15 residues. CDR3 protein: CASSLGRVSTDTQYF. DNA for the CDR3: TGTGCCAGCAGCTTAGGCAGGGTATCAACAGATACGCAGTATTTT. The full variable domain, completed using reference TRBV7-3 and TRBJ2-3, is GAGVSQTPSNKVTEKGKYVELRCDPISGHTALYWYRQSLGQGPEFLIYFQGTGAADDSGLPNDRFFAVRPEGSVSTLKIQRTERGDSAVYLCASSLGRVSTDTQYFGPGTRLTVL.

The chain couples TRBV6-5 to TRBJ1-2, with D perhaps matching TRBD1 (5 bases). Germline values: CDR1 MNHEY, CDR2 SVGAGI. CDR3 length equals 14 residues. V gave up 2 bases and J gave up 3 bases, with 10 bases separating them. CDR3 nucleotides: TGTGCCAGCAGTTACACTCAGGGATACTATGGCTACACCTTC. The encoded protein is CASSYTQGYYGYTF.

This clonotype was counted a few times. The gene calls are TRBV7-2 and TRBJ1-4, with a weak D call TRBD1 (6 bases). CDR3 length: 14 residues. CDR1 and CDR2 (germline): SGHTA, FQGNSA. V shed 5 bases and J shed 5 bases, with 12 bases lying between them. DNA for the CDR3: TGTGCCAGCAGCCAACAGGGTGGGAATGAAAAACTGTTTTTT. This codes for CASSQQGGNEKLFF.